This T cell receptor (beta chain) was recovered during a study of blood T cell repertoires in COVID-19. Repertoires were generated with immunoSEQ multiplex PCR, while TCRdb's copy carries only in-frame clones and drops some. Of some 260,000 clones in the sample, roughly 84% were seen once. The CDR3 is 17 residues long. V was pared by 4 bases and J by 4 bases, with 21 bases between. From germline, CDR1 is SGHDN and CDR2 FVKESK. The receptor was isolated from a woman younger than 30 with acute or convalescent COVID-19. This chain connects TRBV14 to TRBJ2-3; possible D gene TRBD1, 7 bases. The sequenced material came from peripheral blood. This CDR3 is CASSPQGVGRGADTQYF. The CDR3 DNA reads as TGTGCCAGCAGCCCCCAGGGCGTGGGCAGGGGGGCAGATACGCAGTATTTT.